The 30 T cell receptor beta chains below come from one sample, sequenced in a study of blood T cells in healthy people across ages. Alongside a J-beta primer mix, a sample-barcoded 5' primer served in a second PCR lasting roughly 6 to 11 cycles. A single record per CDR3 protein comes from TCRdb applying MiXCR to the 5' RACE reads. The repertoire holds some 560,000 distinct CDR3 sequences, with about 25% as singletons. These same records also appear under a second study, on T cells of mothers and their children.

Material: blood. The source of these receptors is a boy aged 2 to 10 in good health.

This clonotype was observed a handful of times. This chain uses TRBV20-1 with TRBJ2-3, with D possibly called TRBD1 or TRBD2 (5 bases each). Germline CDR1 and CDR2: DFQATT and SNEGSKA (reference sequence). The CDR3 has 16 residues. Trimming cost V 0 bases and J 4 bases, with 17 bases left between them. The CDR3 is CSARDFARVGADTQYF. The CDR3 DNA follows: TGCAGTGCTAGAGATTTCGCCAGGGTGGGAGCAGATACGCAGTATTTT.

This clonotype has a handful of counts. CDR3 protein: CASSLVGATSGNTIYF. As DNA, the CDR3 is TGTGCCAGCAGCTTAGTTGGCGCGACCTCTGGAAACACCATATATTTT. The rearrangement uses TRBV7-9 and TRBJ1-3; D unresolved. Trimming removed 1 base from V and 0 bases from J, with 10 bases in between. Germline values: CDR1 SEHNR, CDR2 FQNEAQ (reference sequence). The CDR3 runs to 16 residues.

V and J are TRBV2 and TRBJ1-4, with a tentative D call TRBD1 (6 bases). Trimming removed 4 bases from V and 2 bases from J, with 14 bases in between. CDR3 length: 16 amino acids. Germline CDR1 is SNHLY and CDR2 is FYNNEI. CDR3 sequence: CASSGIQGRTNEKLFF. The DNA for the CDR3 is TGTGCCAGCAGTGGAATACAGGGTCGGACTAATGAAAAACTGTTTTTT.

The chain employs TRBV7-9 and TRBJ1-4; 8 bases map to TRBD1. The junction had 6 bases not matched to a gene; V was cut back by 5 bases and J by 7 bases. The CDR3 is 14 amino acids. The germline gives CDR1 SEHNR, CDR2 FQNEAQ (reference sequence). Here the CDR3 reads CASSQQGEGEKLFF. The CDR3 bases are TGTGCCAGCAGCCAACAGGGGGAGGGTGAAAAACTGTTTTTT.

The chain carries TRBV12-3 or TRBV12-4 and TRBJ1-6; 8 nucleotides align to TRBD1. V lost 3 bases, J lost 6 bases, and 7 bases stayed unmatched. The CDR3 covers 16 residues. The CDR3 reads CASSFFWTGTNSPLHF. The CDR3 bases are TGTGCCAGCAGTTTCTTCTGGACAGGGACTAATTCACCCCTCCACTTT.

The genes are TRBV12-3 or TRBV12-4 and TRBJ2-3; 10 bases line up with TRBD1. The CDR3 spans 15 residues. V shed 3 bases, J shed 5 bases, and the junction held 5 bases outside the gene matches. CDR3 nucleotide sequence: TGTGCCAGCAGTTTGGGACAGGGGAGGATAGATACGCAGTATTTT. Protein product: CASSLGQGRIDTQYF.

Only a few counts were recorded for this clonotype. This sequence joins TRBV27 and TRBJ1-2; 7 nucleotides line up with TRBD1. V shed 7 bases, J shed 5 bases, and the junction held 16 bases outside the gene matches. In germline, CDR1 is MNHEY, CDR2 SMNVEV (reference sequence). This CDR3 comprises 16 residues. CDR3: CASTRDSETPLYGYTF. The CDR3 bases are TGTGCCAGCACACGGGACAGCGAGACCCCTTTATATGGCTACACCTTC.

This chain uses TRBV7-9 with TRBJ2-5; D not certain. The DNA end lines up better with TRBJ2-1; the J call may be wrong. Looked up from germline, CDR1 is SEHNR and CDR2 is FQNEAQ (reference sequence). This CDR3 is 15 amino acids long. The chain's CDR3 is CASSLEWQVDNEQFF. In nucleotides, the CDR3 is TGTGCCAGCAGCTTAGAGTGGCAGGTTGACAATGAGCAGTTCTTC.

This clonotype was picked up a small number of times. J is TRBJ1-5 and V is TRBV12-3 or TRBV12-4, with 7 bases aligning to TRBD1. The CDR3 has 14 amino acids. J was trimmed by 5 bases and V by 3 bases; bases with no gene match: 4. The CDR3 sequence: CASSFFRGDQPQHF. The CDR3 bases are TGTGCCAGCAGTTTCTTCAGGGGGGATCAGCCCCAGCATTTT.

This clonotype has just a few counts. CDR3 bases: TGTGCCAGCAGCTTCATCAAGCGGGGGAACACAGATACGCAGTATTTT. Translating gives CASSFIKRGNTDTQYF. This chain links TRBV7-9 with TRBJ2-3, with TRBD2 matching 8 bases. The CDR3 sequence is 16 residues long. J gave up 2 bases and V 3 bases, and 7 bases lay outside the gene matches. Germline assignment: CDR1 SEHNR and CDR2 FQNEAQ (reference sequence).

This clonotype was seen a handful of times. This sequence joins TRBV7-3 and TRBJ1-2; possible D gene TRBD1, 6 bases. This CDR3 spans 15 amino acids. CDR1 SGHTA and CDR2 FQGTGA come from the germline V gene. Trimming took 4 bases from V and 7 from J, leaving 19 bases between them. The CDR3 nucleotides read TGTGCCAGCAGCTCGGAGGCAGGGGTTCGGAGTGGCTACACCTTC. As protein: CASSSEAGVRSGYTF.

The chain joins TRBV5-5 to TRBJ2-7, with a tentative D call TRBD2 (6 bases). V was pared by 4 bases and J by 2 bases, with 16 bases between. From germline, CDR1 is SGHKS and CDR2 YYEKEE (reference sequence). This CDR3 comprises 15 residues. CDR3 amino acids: CASSTGSRRAYEQYF. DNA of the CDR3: TGTGCCAGCAGCACTGGGTCCAGGAGGGCCTACGAGCAGTACTTC. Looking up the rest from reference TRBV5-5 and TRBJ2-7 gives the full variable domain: DAGVTQSPTHLIKTRGQQVTLRCSPISGHKSVSWYQQVLGQGPQFIFQYYEKEERGRGNFPDRFSARQFPNYSSELNVNALLLGDSALYLCASSTGSRRAYEQYFGPGTRLTVT.

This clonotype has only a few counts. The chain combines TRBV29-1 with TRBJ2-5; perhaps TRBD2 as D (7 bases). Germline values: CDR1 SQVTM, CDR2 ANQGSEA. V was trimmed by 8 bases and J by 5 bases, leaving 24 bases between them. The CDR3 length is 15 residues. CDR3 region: CSFGLGGGAWETQYF. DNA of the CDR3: TGCAGCTTCGGCCTGGGGGGGGGCGCTTGGGAGACCCAGTACTTC.

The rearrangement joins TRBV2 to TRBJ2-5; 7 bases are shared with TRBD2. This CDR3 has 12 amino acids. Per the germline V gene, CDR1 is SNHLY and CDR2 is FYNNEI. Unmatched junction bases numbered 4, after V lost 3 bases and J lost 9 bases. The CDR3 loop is CASSDEAGAQYF. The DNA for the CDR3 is TGTGCCAGCAGTGATGAGGCGGGGGCCCAGTACTTC.

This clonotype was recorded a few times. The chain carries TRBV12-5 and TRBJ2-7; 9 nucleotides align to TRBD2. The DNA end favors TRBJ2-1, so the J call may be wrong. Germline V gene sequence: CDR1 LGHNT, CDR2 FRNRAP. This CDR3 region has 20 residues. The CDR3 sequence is CASGLPSPGAGGFSDNEQFF. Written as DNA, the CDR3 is TGTGCTAGTGGTTTGCCGTCCCCAGGGGCGGGGGGGTTCAGTGACAATGAGCAGTTCTTC.

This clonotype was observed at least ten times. The CDR3 sequence is CSASGNEQYF. The CDR3 nucleotides are TGCAGTGCTAGCGGAAACGAGCAGTACTTC. The chain combines TRBV20-1 with TRBJ2-7; D gene unclear. Germline assignment: CDR1 DFQATT and CDR2 SNEGSKA (reference sequence). This CDR3 is 10 amino acids long. V gave up 3 bases and J gave up 5 bases, with 5 bases separating them.

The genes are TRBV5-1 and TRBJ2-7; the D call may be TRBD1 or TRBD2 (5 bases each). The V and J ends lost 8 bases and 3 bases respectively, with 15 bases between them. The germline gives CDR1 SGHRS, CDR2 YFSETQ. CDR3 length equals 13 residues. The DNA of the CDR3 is TGCGCCAGTCGGGACCCCCCCAACTACGAGCAGTACTTC. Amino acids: CASRDPPNYEQYF.

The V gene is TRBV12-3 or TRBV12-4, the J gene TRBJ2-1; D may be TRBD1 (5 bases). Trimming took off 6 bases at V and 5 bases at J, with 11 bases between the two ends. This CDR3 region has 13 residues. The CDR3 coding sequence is TGTGCCAGCAGCTCTCAGGGAAACAATGAGCAGTTCTTC. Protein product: CASSSQGNNEQFF.

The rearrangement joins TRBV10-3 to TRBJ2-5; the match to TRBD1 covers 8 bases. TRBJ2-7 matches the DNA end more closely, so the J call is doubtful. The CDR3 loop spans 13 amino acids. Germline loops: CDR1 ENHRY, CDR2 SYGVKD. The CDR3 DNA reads TGTGCCATCAACCAGGGGGCCTCCTACGAGCAGTACTTC. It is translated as CAINQGASYEQYF.

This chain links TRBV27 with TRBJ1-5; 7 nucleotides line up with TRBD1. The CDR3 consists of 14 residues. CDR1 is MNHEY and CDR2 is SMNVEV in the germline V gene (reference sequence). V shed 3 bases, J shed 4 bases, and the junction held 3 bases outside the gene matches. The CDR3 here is CASSLEGANQPQHF. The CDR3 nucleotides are TGTGCCAGCAGTTTGGAGGGGGCGAATCAGCCCCAGCATTTT.

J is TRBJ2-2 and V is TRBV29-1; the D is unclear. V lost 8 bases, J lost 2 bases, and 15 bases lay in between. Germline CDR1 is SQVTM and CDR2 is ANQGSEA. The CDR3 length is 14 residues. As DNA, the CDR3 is TGCAGCACCCAAGAGGTGCTCAACACCGGGGAGCTGTTTTTT. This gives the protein CSTQEVLNTGELFF.

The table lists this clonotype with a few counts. This CDR3 is CASSLETATDTQYF. As DNA, the CDR3 is TGTGCCAGCAGCCTTGAGACCGCGACAGATACGCAGTATTTT. The chain combines TRBV7-9 with TRBJ2-3; D is ambiguous. This CDR3 has 14 amino acids. The germline gives CDR1 SEHNR, CDR2 FQNEAQ (reference sequence). Trimming stripped 5 bases from V and 3 bases from J, with 12 bases between.

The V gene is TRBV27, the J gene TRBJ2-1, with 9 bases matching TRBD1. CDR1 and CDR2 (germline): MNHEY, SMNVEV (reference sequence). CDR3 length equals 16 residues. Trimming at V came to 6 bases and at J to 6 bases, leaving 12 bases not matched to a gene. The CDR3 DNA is TGTGCCAGCAGCGAACACGGGACAGGGTCTTTCAATGAGCAGTTCTTC. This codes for CASSEHGTGSFNEQFF.

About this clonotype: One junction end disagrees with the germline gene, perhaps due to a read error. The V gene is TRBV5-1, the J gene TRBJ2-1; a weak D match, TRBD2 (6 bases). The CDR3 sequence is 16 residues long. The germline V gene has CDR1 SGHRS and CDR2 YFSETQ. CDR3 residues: CASSLDAGSSYNERFF. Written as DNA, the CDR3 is TGCGCCAGCAGTTTGGACGCCGGGAGCTCCTACAATGAGCGGTTCTTC. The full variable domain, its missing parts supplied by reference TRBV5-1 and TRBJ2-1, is KAGVTQTPRYLIKTRGQQVTLSCSPISGHRSVSWYQQTPGQGLQFLFEYFSETQRNKGNFPGRFSGRQFSNSRSEMNVSTLELGDSALYLCASSLDAGSSYNERFFGPGTRLTVL.

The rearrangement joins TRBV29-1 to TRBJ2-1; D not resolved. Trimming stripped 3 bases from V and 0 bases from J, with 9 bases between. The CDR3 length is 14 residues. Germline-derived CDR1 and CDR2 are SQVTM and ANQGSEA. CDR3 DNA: TGCAGCGTTGACCCAACGCACTCCTACAATGAGCAGTTCTTC. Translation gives CSVDPTHSYNEQFF.

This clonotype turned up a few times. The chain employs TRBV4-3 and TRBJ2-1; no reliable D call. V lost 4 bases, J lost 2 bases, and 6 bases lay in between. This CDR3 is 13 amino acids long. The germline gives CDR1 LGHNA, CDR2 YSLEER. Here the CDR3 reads CASSLDTYNEQFF. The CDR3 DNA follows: TGCGCCAGCAGCCTCGACACCTACAATGAGCAGTTCTTC.

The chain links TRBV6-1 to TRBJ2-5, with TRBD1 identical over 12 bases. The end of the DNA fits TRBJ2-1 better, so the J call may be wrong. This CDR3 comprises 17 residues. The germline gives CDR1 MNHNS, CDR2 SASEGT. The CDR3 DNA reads TGTGCCAGCAGCCAACCTAAACCGGGACAGGGGGCAGGGGAGCAGTTCTTC. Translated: CASSQPKPGQGAGEQFF.

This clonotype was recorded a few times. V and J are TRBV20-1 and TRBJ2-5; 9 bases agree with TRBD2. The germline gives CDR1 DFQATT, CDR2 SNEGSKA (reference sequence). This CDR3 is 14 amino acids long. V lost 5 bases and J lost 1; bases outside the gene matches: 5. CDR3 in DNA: TGCAGTGCTGCGCTAGCGGGACCCCAAGAGACCCAGTACTTC. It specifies CSAALAGPQETQYF.

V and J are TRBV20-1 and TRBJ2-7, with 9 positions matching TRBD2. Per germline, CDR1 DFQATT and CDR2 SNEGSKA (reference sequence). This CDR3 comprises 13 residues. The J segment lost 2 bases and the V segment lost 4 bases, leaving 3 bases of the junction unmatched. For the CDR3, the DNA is TGCAGTGCTACGACTAGCGGTCCCTACGAGCAGTACTTC. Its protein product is CSATTSGPYEQYF.

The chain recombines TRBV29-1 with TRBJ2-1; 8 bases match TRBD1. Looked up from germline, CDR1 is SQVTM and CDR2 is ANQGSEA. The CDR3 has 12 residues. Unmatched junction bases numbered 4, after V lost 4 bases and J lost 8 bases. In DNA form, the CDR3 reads TGCAGCGTTGCAGGACAGGGAGATGAGCAGTTCTTC. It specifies CSVAGQGDEQFF.